A single sample is the source of the 32 T cell receptor beta chains below, sequenced in a study of cytomegalovirus exposure and HLA in healthy donors. The PCR had 60 Vbeta and 13 Jbeta primers. TCRdb's table, derived via immunoSEQ multiplex PCR, lists solely in-frame clones and lacks some. The repertoire holds more than 60,000 clones, more than 75% seen once, with under 3.5% in the top ten. Material for sequencing was PBMCs. Source of these receptors: a man aged 18 to 29 in good health and CMV-seronegative.

V gene TRBV5-5 combines with J gene TRBJ2-4; 8 bases match TRBD1. The CDR3 length is 14 residues. V dropped 4 bases and J dropped 10; count of bases not matched to a gene: 10. CDR1 and CDR2 from the germline V gene are SGHKS and YYEKEE (reference sequence). The CDR3: CASSSGQGRRIQYF. As DNA, the CDR3 is TGTGCCAGCAGCAGCGGACAGGGCCGTCGGATTCAGTACTTC.

The chain couples TRBV4-3 to TRBJ2-3; unclear D gene. CDR3 length: 15 residues. The V end was cut by 1 base, the J end by 4 bases, with 12 bases between. The V gene's germline CDR1 is LGHNA and CDR2 YSLEER. Written as DNA, the CDR3 is TGCGCCAGCAGCCAAGTCGGTCCGAGCCCAGATACGCAGTATTTT. It is translated as CASSQVGPSPDTQYF.

V usage is TRBV5-1 and J usage is TRBJ1-3; no reliable D call. The germline V gene encodes CDR1 SGHRS and CDR2 YFSETQ. This CDR3 region has 14 residues. The V end was cut by 4 bases, the J end by 0 bases, with 8 bases between. The CDR3 nucleotides read TGCGCCAGCAGCCCGGGGATCTCTGGAAACACCATATATTTT. Its protein product is CASSPGISGNTIYF.

This rearrangement joins TRBV6-1 to TRBJ1-2; TRBD1 might be the D (5 bases). Germline CDR1 MNHNS, CDR2 SASEGT. CDR3 length: 13 amino acids. V shed 6 bases and J shed 7 bases, with 15 bases lying between them. The CDR3 loop reads CASREGTQPGYTF. CDR3 bases: TGTGCCAGCAGGGAGGGGACCCAGCCTGGCTACACCTTC.

The CDR3 DNA follows: TGCGCCAGCAGCTTCGGCAGGGTGAATGAAAAACTGTTTTTT. It codes for CASSFGRVNEKLFF. V usage is TRBV5-1 and J usage is TRBJ1-4; D is perhaps TRBD1 (5 bases). This CDR3 has 14 residues. From germline, CDR1 is SGHRS and CDR2 YFSETQ. V was pared by 2 bases and J by 5 bases, with 10 bases between.

This rearrangement joins TRBV27 to TRBJ1-6, with 8 bases fitting TRBD1. V was clipped by 5 bases and J by 9 bases; unmatched bases: 9. Germline loops: CDR1 MNHEY, CDR2 SMNVEV (reference sequence). This CDR3 region has 15 residues. Written as DNA, the CDR3 is TGTGCCAGCAGTGAAGGACAGGGTTGGTCTTCACCCCTCCACTTT. Amino acids: CASSEGQGWSSPLHF.

V gene TRBV11-3 combines with J gene TRBJ2-3; 7 nucleotides match TRBD2. The V and J ends lost 4 bases and 2 bases, in that order; junction bases with no gene match: 12. In germline, CDR1 is SGHNT, CDR2 YENEEA. The CDR3 totals 17 residues. CDR3 amino acids: CASSSRGAGELTDTQYF. The DNA for the CDR3 is TGTGCCAGCAGCTCCAGAGGGGCGGGGGAGCTCACAGATACGCAGTATTTT.

The chain recombines TRBV29-1 with TRBJ2-2; 9 nucleotides line up with TRBD1. The CDR3 totals 15 residues. The ends lost 4 bases at V and 7 bases at J; junction bases unmatched: 10. Per germline, CDR1 SQVTM and CDR2 ANQGSEA. This CDR3 is CSVARGQGIIGELFF. DNA of the CDR3: TGCAGCGTTGCCAGGGGACAGGGTATAATCGGGGAGCTGTTTTTT.

The CDR3 nucleotides are TGTGCCAGCAGCCTCCGGGACAGGGGATCGGGGACCGGGGAGCTGTTTTTT. This sequence encodes CASSLRDRGSGTGELFF. The V call is TRBV14, the J call TRBJ2-2; 10 bases are shared with TRBD1. In germline, CDR1 is SGHDN, CDR2 FVKESK. The CDR3 loop spans 17 amino acids. The trim removed 4 bases at V and 5 bases at J, leaving 10 bases unmatched.

The CDR3 coding sequence is TGCGCCAGCAGCCAAACTGGGACTAGCGGGGGGGTCGGGGAGACCCAGTACTTC. Protein sequence: CASSQTGTSGGVGETQYF. The chain carries TRBV5-1 and TRBJ2-5; 16 bases fit TRBD2. CDR3 length equals 18 residues. Trimming removed 4 bases from V and 5 bases from J; junction bases left unmatched: 11. Germline CDR1 is SGHRS and CDR2 is YFSETQ.

The gene calls are TRBV5-1 and TRBJ2-2; 11 bases are a match to TRBD2. Germline V lookup: CDR1 SGHRS, CDR2 YFSETQ. Trimming cost V 7 bases and J 3 bases; bases outside gene matches: 8. The CDR3 is 16 residues long. CDR3 coding DNA: TGCGCCAGCGAACTTAGCGGGGGGGCTCACACCGGGGAGCTGTTTTTT. It codes for CASELSGGAHTGELFF.

This clone has more than one count but fewer than ten. V is TRBV4-1 and J is TRBJ1-4, with 7 bases aligning to TRBD1. Losses at the gene ends were 2 bases for V and 8 bases for J; bases not matched to a gene: 8. Germline V CDR1 and CDR2: MGHRA, YSYEKL. The CDR3 loop spans 15 amino acids. CDR3 sequence (DNA): TGCGCCAGCAGCCAATGGACAGGTCCCTTCGAAAAACTGTTTTTT. The encoded protein is CASSQWTGPFEKLFF.

V and J are TRBV6-1 and TRBJ2-3; D might be TRBD1 (5 bases). CDR3 length: 12 amino acids. Germline CDR1 reads MNHNS; CDR2 reads SASEGT. V lost 4 bases to trimming and J lost 9 bases, with 11 bases between them. The CDR3 protein is CASSALTVTQYF. The DNA of the CDR3 is TGTGCCAGCAGTGCCCTGACAGTGACGCAGTATTTT.

This rearrangement joins TRBV2 to TRBJ2-1; unclear D gene. There are 11 residues in the CDR3. The germline V gene encodes CDR1 SNHLY and CDR2 FYNNEI. Trimming took 5 bases from V and 3 from J, leaving 2 bases between them. CDR3 amino acids: CASSYYNEQFF. The DNA of the CDR3 is TGTGCCAGCAGTTACTACAATGAGCAGTTCTTC.

This clone was picked up a small number of times. This chain links TRBV19 with TRBJ2-6; D is unresolved. This CDR3 has 15 amino acids. Deletions cut 7 bases from V and 0 bases from J, with 10 bases between. CDR1 LNHDA and CDR2 SQIVND come from the germline V gene (reference sequence). CDR3 in amino acids: CASNGRISGANVLTF. The DNA of the CDR3 is TGTGCCAGTAATGGCAGAATCTCTGGGGCCAACGTCCTGACTTTC.

V and J are TRBV2 and TRBJ2-4, with D possibly matching TRBD2 (5 bases). CDR1 is SNHLY and CDR2 is FYNNEI in the germline V gene. V lost 2 bases, J lost 0 bases, and 14 bases lay in between. The CDR3 has 17 residues. This chain's CDR3 is CASSEIKRVVAKNIQYF. The CDR3 DNA reads TGTGCCAGCAGTGAAATTAAGAGGGTCGTAGCCAAAAACATTCAGTACTTC.

The V call is TRBV27, the J call TRBJ2-7; TRBD1 matches at 8 bases. V shed 4 bases and J 6 bases; nucleotides not matched to a gene: 8. This CDR3 spans 14 amino acids. The germline gives CDR1 MNHEY, CDR2 SMNVEV (reference sequence). This CDR3 reads CASSSWRDRGEQYF. CDR3 coding DNA: TGTGCCAGCAGTTCGTGGCGAGACAGGGGCGAGCAGTACTTC.

The V call is TRBV2, the J call TRBJ1-1, with D hard to call. V shed 1 base and J shed 6 bases, with 12 bases lying between them. There are 14 residues in the CDR3. The V gene's germline CDR1 is SNHLY and CDR2 FYNNEI. CDR3 region: CASSEGPTRAEAFF. The CDR3 DNA reads TGTGCCAGCAGTGAAGGCCCCACCCGAGCTGAAGCTTTCTTT.

This rearrangement joins TRBV7-6 to TRBJ1-3; D is perhaps TRBD1 (5 bases). Germline CDR1 is SGHVS and CDR2 is FNYEAQ. With 2 bases removed from V and 4 bases from J, the gap between germline ends came to 18 bases. The CDR3 consists of 17 residues. CDR3 in amino acids: CASSLSLTGGKGNTIYF. CDR3 in DNA: TGTGCCAGCAGCTTAAGTTTAACAGGCGGTAAAGGAAACACCATATATTTT.

The chain has TRBV7-9 and TRBJ2-2; unclear D gene. Germline CDR1 SEHNR, CDR2 FQNEAQ (reference sequence). The CDR3 spans 14 residues. Trimming cost V 1 base and J 6 bases, with 9 bases left between them. CDR3 loop: CASSLEAIAGELFF. The CDR3 DNA sequence: TGTGCCAGCAGCTTAGAAGCGATCGCCGGGGAGCTGTTTTTT.

V gene TRBV5-1 combines with J gene TRBJ2-3; D is undetermined. The V end lost 4 bases, the J end lost 6 bases, and 30 bases lay between the germline ends. The CDR3 sequence is 19 residues long. CDR1 and CDR2 (germline): SGHRS, YFSETQ. The CDR3 DNA sequence: TGCGCCAGCAGCACACAAGGAGCACCTTTTCACACGAATAGGGATACGCAGTATTTT. Its translation: CASSTQGAPFHTNRDTQYF.

The genes are TRBV6-1 and TRBJ2-2; 11 bases match TRBD1. The CDR3 covers 19 residues. The germline V gene encodes CDR1 MNHNS and CDR2 SASEGT. J gave up 6 bases and V 2 bases, and 14 bases lay outside the gene matches. CDR3 sequence (DNA): TGTGCCAGCAGTGAAAAGCCAAATCTGGACAGGGGGCCATCCGGGGAGCTGTTTTTT. Translated, it gives CASSEKPNLDRGPSGELFF.

CDR3 amino acids: CASSLSSHSTDEQFF. CDR3 in DNA: TGTGCCAGCAGCTTGTCTAGCCACTCAACGGATGAGCAGTTCTTC. The V and J genes are TRBV5-4 and TRBJ2-1, with a weak D call TRBD2 (5 bases). Germline-derived CDR1 and CDR2 are SGHNT and YYREEE (reference sequence). V was clipped by 1 base and J by 8 bases, with 16 bases between them. The CDR3 extends over 15 amino acids.

V and J are TRBV28 and TRBJ1-6, with D maybe TRBD1 (6 bases). Germline V gene lookup returns CDR1 MDHEN and CDR2 SYDVKM. The germline V and J ends were trimmed by 5 bases and 0 bases, with 11 bases remaining between them. CDR3 size: 16 residues. The CDR3 protein is CASSLDRSSYNSPLHF. CDR3 DNA sequence: TGTGCCAGCAGTCTCGACAGGAGCTCCTATAATTCACCCCTCCACTTT.

As regards this clone: Different DNA sequences within this sample yield the same CDR3. The V call is TRBV5-4, the J call TRBJ2-5, with 8 positions matching TRBD2. Germline V lookup: CDR1 SGHNT, CDR2 YYREEE (reference sequence). The CDR3 is 14 amino acids. V was pared by 0 bases and J by 5 bases, with 3 bases of the junction left unmatched. The CDR3 coding sequence is TGTGCCAGCAGCTTGGTGGGCGGGGGGGAGACCCAGTACTTC. This codes for CASSLVGGGETQYF.

The genes are TRBV6-6 and TRBJ2-5; TRBD2 might be the D (6 bases). Per the germline V gene, CDR1 is MNHNY and CDR2 is SVGAGI (reference sequence). Between the trimmed V and J ends, which lost 6 bases and 5 bases, there was a span of 16 bases. This CDR3 is 14 amino acids long. The chain's CDR3 is CASRETRVAETQYF. As DNA, the CDR3 is TGTGCCAGCAGGGAGACTAGGGTGGCGGAGACCCAGTACTTC.

This clone has just one count. The chain has TRBV5-1 and TRBJ1-5; no clear D. CDR3 length: 13 amino acids. V shed 2 bases and J shed 7 bases, with 10 bases lying between them. Germline V gene sequence: CDR1 SGHRS, CDR2 YFSETQ. The CDR3: CASSLSRGQPQHF. Here the CDR3 DNA reads TGCGCCAGCAGCTTAAGTCGCGGGCAGCCCCAGCATTTT.

This rearrangement joins TRBV15 to TRBJ1-4, with D maybe TRBD1 (6 bases). Germline-derived CDR1 and CDR2 are LNHNV and YYDKDF (reference sequence). Trimming shortened V by 0 bases and J by 1 base, and 15 bases separated the two germline ends. The CDR3 has 18 residues. The CDR3 spells CATSRDRAGERTNEKLFF. The CDR3 DNA sequence: TGTGCCACCAGCAGAGATCGGGCAGGGGAAAGAACTAATGAAAAACTGTTTTTT.

V gene TRBV11-2 combines with J gene TRBJ2-4; possible D gene TRBD1, 6 bases. Germline V CDR1 and CDR2: SGHAT, FQNNGV. This CDR3 has 17 amino acids. Trimming removed 5 bases at V and 3 bases at J, with 20 bases between. The CDR3 region has the DNA TGTGCCAGCAGCCATTTTACAGGGAAGAGGGTCAAAAACATTCAGTACTTC. It codes for CASSHFTGKRVKNIQYF.

The chain recombines TRBV5-1 with TRBJ2-5, with TRBD1 identical over 8 bases. The CDR3 consists of 16 residues. V lost 4 bases and J lost 2; bases outside the gene matches: 10. Germline V gene sequence: CDR1 SGHRS, CDR2 YFSETQ. This CDR3 is CASSVGETGAQETQYF. CDR3 nucleotides: TGCGCCAGCAGCGTTGGGGAGACAGGGGCTCAAGAGACCCAGTACTTC. The entire variable domain, with the rest obtained from reference TRBV5-1 and TRBJ2-5, is as follows: KAGVTQTPRYLIKTRGQQVTLSCSPISGHRSVSWYQQTPGQGLQFLFEYFSETQRNKGNFPGRFSGRQFSNSRSEMNVSTLELGDSALYLCASSVGETGAQETQYFGPGTRLLVL.

This chain links TRBV9 with TRBJ2-5; 10 bases match TRBD1. J lost 10 bases, V lost 3 bases, and 9 bases had no gene match. CDR1 SGDLS and CDR2 YYNGEE come from the germline V gene. The CDR3 is made up of 14 amino acids. The CDR3 DNA sequence: TGTGCCAGCAGCGATCTAGGACAGGGGGTGGACCAGTACTTC. This codes for CASSDLGQGVDQYF.

This clone came up once. The rearrangement uses TRBV30 and TRBJ2-5, with TRBD2 matching over 14 bases. V was pared by 7 bases and J by 5 bases, with 12 bases of the junction left unmatched. Germline CDR1 and CDR2: GTSNPN and SVGIG (reference sequence). The CDR3 has 16 residues. The CDR3 DNA sequence: TGTGCCTTCGACGGACTAGCGGGGGGAAGGGGGGAGACCCAGTACTTC. It translates to CAFDGLAGGRGETQYF.